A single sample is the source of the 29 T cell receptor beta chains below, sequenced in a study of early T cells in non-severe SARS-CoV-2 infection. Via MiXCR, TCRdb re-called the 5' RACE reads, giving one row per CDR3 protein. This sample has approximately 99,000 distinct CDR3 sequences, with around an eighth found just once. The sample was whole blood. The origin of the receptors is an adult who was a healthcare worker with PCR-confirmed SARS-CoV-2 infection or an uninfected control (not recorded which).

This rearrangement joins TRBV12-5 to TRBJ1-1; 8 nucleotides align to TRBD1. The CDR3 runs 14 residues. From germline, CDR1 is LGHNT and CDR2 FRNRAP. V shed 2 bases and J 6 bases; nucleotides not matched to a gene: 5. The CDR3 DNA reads TGTGCTAGTGGTTTGATGGAGACAGGGGCTGAAGCTTTCTTT. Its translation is CASGLMETGAEAFF.

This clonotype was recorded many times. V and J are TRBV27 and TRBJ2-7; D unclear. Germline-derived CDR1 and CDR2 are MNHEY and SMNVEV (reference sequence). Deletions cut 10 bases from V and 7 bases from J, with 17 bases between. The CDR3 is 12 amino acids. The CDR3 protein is CATADRRREQYF. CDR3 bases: TGTGCCACCGCGGACCGGCGTAGGGAGCAGTACTTC.

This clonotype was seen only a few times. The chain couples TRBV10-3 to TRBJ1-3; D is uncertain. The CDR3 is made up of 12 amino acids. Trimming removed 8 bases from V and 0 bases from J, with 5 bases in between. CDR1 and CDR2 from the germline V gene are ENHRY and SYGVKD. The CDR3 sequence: CAIGGSGNTIYF. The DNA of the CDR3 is TGTGCCATCGGAGGCTCTGGAAACACCATATATTTT.

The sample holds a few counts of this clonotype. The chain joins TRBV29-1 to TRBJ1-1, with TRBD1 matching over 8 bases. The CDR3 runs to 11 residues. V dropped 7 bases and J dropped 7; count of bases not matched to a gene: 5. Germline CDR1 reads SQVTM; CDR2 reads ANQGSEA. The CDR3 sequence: CSGGQDLEAFF. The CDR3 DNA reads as TGCAGCGGGGGACAGGACCTTGAAGCTTTCTTT.

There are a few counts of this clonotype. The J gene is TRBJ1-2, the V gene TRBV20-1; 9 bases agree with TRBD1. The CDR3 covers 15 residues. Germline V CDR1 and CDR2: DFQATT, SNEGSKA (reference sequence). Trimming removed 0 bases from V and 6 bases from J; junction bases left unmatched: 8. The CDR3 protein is CSARDYRGQINGYTF. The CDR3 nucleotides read TGCAGTGCTAGAGACTACAGGGGGCAGATTAATGGCTACACCTTC.

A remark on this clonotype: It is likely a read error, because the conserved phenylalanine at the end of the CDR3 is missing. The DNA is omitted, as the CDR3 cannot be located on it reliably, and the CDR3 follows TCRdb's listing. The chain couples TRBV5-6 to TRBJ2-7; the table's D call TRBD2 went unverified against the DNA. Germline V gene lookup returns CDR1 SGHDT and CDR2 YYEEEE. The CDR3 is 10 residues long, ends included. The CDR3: CASSFSGGRY.

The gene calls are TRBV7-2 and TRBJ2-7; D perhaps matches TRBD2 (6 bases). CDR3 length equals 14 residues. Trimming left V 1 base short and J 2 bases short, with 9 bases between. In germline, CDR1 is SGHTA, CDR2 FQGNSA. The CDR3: CASSLGLVTYEQYF. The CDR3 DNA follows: TGTGCCAGCAGCTTAGGACTAGTTACCTACGAGCAGTACTTC.

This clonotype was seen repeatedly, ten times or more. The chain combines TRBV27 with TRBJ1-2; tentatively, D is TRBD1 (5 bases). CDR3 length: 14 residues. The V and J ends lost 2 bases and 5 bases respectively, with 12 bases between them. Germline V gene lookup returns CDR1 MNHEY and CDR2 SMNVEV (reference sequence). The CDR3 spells CASSLGGIPYGYTF. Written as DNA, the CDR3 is TGTGCCAGCAGTTTAGGGGGGATACCTTATGGCTACACCTTC.

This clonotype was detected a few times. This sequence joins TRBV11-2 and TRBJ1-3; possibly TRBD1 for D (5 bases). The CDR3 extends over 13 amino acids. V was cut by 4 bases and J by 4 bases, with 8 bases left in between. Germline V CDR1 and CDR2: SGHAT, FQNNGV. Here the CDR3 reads CASSYDSGNTIYF. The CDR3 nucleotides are TGTGCCAGCAGCTACGACAGCGGAAACACCATATATTTT.

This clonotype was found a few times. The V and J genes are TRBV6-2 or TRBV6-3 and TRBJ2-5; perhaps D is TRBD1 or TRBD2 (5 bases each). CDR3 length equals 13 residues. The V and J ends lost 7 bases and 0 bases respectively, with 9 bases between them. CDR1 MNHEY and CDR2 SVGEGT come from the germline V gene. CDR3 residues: CASTRDHQETQYF. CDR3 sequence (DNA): TGTGCCAGCACCCGGGACCACCAAGAGACCCAGTACTTC.

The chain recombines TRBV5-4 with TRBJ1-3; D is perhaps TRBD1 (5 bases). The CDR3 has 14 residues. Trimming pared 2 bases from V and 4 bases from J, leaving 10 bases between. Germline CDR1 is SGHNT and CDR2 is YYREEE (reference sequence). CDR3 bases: TGTGCCAGCAGCTTAGACAGCCGAGGAAACACCATATATTTT. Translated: CASSLDSRGNTIYF.

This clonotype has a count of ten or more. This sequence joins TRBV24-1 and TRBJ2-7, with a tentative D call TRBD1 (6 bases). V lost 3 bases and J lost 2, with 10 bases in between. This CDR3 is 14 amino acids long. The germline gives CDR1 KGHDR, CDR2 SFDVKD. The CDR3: CATSDPGTTYEQYF. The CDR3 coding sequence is TGTGCCACCAGTGATCCCGGGACAACCTACGAGCAGTACTTC.

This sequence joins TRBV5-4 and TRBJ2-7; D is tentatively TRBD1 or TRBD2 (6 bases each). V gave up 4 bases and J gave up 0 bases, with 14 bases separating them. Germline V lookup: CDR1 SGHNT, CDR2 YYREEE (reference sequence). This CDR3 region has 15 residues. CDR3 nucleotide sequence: TGTGCCAGCAGCCCTTCCCCGGGGGCCTCCTACGAGCAGTACTTC. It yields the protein CASSPSPGASYEQYF.

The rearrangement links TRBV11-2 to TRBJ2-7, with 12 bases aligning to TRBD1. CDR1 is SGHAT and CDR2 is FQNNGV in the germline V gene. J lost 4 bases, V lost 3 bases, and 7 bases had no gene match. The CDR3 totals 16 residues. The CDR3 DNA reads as TGTGCCAGCAGCTTGTTTTTGGGACAGGGGGCTTACGAGCAGTACTTC. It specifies CASSLFLGQGAYEQYF.

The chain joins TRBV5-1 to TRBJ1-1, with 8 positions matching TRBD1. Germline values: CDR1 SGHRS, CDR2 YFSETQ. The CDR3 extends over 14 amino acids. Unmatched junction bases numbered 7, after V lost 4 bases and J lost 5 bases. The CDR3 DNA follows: TGCGCCAGCAGCGTCGGGACAGGTCCTACTGAAGCTTTCTTT. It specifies CASSVGTGPTEAFF.

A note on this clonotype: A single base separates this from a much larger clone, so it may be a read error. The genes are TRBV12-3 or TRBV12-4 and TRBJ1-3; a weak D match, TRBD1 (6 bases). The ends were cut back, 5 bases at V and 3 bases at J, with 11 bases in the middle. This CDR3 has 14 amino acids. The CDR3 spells CASSPTTGGNTIYF. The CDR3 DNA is TGTGCCAGCAGTCCGACGACAGGTGGAAACACCATATATTTT.

The CDR3 nucleotides read TGTGCCAGCAGCTTAAGTGGAGGAGGGTTTCACTATGGCTACACCTTC. It codes for CASSLSGGGFHYGYTF. The chain has TRBV7-9 and TRBJ1-2; no definite D call. This CDR3 comprises 16 residues. Germline V gives CDR1 SEHNR, CDR2 FQNEAQ (reference sequence). The V end lost 2 bases, the J end lost 3 bases, and 16 bases lay between the germline ends.

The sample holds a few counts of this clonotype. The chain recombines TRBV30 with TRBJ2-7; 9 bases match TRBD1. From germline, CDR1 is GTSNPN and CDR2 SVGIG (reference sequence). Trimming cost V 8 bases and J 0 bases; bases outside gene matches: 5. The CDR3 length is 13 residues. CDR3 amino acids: CASTQGASYEQYF. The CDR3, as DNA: TGTGCCAGCACACAGGGGGCCTCCTACGAGCAGTACTTC.

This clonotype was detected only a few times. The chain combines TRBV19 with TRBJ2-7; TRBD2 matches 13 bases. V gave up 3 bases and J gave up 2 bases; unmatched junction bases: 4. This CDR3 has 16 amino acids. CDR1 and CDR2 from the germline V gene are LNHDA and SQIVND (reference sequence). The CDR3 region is CASSIGLAGVAYEQYF. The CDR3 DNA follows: TGTGCCAGTAGTATCGGACTAGCGGGAGTAGCCTACGAGCAGTACTTC. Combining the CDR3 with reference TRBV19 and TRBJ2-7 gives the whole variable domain DGGITQSPKYLFRKEGQNVTLSCEQNLNHDAMYWYRQDPGQGLRLIYYSQIVNDFQKGDIAEGYSVSREKKESFPLTVTSAQKNPTAFYLCASSIGLAGVAYEQYFGPGTRLTVT.

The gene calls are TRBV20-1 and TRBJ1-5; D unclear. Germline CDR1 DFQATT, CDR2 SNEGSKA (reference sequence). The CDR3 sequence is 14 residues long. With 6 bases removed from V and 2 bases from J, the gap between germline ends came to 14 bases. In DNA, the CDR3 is TGCAGTGCCTCGGACCAAGGCGGCAATCAGCCCCAGCATTTT. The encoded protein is CSASDQGGNQPQHF.

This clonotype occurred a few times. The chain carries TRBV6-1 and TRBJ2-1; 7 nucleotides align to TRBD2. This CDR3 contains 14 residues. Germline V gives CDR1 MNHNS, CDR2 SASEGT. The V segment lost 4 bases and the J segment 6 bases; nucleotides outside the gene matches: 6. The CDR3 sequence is CASSARLAGNEQFF. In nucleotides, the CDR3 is TGTGCCAGCAGTGCCAGACTAGCCGGCAATGAGCAGTTCTTC.

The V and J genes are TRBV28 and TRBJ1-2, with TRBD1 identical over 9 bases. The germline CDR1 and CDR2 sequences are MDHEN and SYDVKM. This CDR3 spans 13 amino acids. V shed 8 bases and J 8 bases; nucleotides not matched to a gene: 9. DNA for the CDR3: TGTGCCAGCCGTCTCACAGGGGGCGACGGCTACACCTTC. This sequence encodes CASRLTGGDGYTF.

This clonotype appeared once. The CDR3 loop is CASSRGNTIYF. As DNA, the CDR3 is TGTGCCAGCTCCCGGGGAAACACCATATATTTT. The chain carries TRBV11-2 and TRBJ1-3; no clear D gene. Trimming pared 8 bases from V and 4 bases from J, leaving 6 bases between. The CDR3 covers 11 residues. Germline lookup yields CDR1 SGHAT and CDR2 FQNNGV.

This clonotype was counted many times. CDR3 residues: CASSLAGTGRTYF. The CDR3 coding sequence is TGTGCCAGCAGTTTAGCCGGGACAGGGAGGACGTACTTC. The chain recombines TRBV27 with TRBJ2-7, with TRBD1 identical over 9 bases. CDR1 and CDR2 (germline): MNHEY, SMNVEV (reference sequence). The CDR3 totals 13 residues. After removal of 2 bases from V and 12 bases from J, the junction contained 8 bases not matched to a gene.

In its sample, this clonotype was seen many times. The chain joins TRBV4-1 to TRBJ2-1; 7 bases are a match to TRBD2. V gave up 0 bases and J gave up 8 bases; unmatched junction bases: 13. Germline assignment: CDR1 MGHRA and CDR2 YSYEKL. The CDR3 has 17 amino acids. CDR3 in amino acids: CASSQEGSGVAGDEQFF. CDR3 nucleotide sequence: TGCGCCAGCAGCCAAGAGGGGAGCGGGGTGGCAGGCGATGAGCAGTTCTTC.

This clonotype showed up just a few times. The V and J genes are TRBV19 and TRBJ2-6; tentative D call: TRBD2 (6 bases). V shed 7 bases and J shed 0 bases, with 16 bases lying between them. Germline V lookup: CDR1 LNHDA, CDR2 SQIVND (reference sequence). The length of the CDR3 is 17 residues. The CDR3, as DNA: TGTGCCAGTAATAATCCGGGACTGGACTCTGGGGCCAACGTCCTGACTTTC. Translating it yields CASNNPGLDSGANVLTF.

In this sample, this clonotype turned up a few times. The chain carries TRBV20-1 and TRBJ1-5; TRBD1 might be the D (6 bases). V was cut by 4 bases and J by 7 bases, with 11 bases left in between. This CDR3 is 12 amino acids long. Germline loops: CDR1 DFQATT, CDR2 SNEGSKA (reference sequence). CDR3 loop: CSAKQGWQPQHF. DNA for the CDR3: TGCAGTGCTAAACAGGGCTGGCAGCCCCAGCATTTT.

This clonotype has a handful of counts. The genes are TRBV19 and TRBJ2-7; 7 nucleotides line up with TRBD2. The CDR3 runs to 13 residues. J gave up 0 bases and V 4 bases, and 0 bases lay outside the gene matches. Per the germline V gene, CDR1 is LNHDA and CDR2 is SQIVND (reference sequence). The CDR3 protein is CASSSGSSYEQYF. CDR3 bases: TGTGCCAGTAGTAGCGGGAGCTCCTACGAGCAGTACTTC.

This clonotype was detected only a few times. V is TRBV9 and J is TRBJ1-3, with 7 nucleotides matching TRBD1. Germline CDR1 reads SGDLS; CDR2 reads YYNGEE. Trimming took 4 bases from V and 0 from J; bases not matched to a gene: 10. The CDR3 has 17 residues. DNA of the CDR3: TGTGCCAGCAGCTGGAAAGGGGGCATCTCCTCTGGAAACACCATATATTTT. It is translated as CASSWKGGISSGNTIYF. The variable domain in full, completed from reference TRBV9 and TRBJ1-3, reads DSGVTQTPKHLITATGQRVTLRCSPRSGDLSVYWYQQSLDQGLQFLIQYYNGEERAKGNILERFSAQQFPDLHSELNLSSLELGDSALYFCASSWKGGISSGNTIYFGEGSWLTVV.